The 32 T cell receptor beta chains below all came from one sample that was sequenced in a study of blood T cell repertoires in COVID-19. The repertoire was sequenced with immunoSEQ multiplex PCR; TCRdb's copy has only in-frame clones and lacks some. The sample records about 360,000 clones, roughly four fifths being singletons. The specimen was peripheral blood. These receptors all come from a human donor with acute or convalescent COVID-19. The donor label of this sample is uncertain.

The CDR3: CASRRPQGINQPQHF. The DNA for the CDR3 is TGTGCCAGCAGACGCCCCCAGGGGATCAATCAGCCCCAGCATTTT. V is TRBV28 and J is TRBJ1-5, with D tentatively TRBD1 (6 bases). Germline CDR1 and CDR2: MDHEN and SYDVKM. The CDR3 is 15 residues long. Deletions cut 6 bases from V and 3 bases from J, with 15 bases between.

As regards this clone: Other nucleotide sequences from this sample produce the same CDR3. The rearrangement joins TRBV12-3 or TRBV12-4 to TRBJ1-1; 7 nucleotides match TRBD1. This CDR3 has 13 amino acids. The V segment lost 6 bases and the J segment 0 bases; nucleotides outside the gene matches: 1. The CDR3 is CASRGQMNTEAFF. CDR3 DNA: TGTGCCAGCAGGGGACAGATGAACACTGAAGCTTTCTTT.

V and J are TRBV5-1 and TRBJ2-3; a weak D match, TRBD2 (6 bases). V lost 5 bases, J lost 2 bases, and 12 bases lay in between. Germline loops: CDR1 SGHRS, CDR2 YFSETQ. The length of the CDR3 is 14 residues. CDR3 in amino acids: CASRRRGTTDTQYF. CDR3 DNA: TGCGCCAGCAGGCGGAGGGGTACCACAGATACGCAGTATTTT.

The chain links TRBV10-3 to TRBJ2-3, with unresolved D. The CDR3 is made up of 17 amino acids. Trimming took 0 bases from V and 8 from J, leaving 21 bases between them. Looked up from germline, CDR1 is ENHRY and CDR2 is SYGVKD. The CDR3 reads CAISESSFRFGAGTQYF. CDR3 coding DNA: TGTGCCATCAGTGAGTCATCGTTCCGGTTTGGCGCAGGTACGCAGTATTTT.

This clone was seen more than once but under ten times. The chain links TRBV5-6 to TRBJ1-1; 12 positions agree with TRBD1. The V segment lost 2 bases and the J segment 11 bases; nucleotides outside the gene matches: 10. The CDR3 is made up of 15 amino acids. Germline values: CDR1 SGHDT, CDR2 YYEEEE. In DNA form, the CDR3 reads TGTGCCAGCAGCTTACCGGGACAGGGGGCGGCTATGGCTTTCTTT. Translated, it gives CASSLPGQGAAMAFF.

This chain joins TRBV19 and TRBJ2-4, with D perhaps TRBD1 (6 bases). Trimming took 3 bases from V and 6 from J, leaving 12 bases between them. This CDR3 region has 14 residues. The V gene's germline CDR1 is LNHDA and CDR2 SQIVND (reference sequence). The CDR3 loop reads CASSMWQGRNIQYF. The CDR3 nucleotides read TGTGCCAGTAGTATGTGGCAGGGGAGAAACATTCAGTACTTC.

This clone was seen only a few times. The DNA of the CDR3 is TGTGCCAGCAGCCAAAAGAGCCTCTCCCTCCCCTACGAGCAGTACTTC. Encoded protein: CASSQKSLSLPYEQYF. The rearrangement uses TRBV4-2 and TRBJ2-7; no clear D. This CDR3 is 16 amino acids long. V was trimmed by 2 bases and J by 2 bases, leaving 16 bases between them. Germline V gene lookup returns CDR1 LGHNA and CDR2 YNFKEQ.

The genes are TRBV7-2 and TRBJ2-1; TRBD2 aligns across 8 bases. This CDR3 comprises 16 residues. CDR1 and CDR2 (germline): SGHTA, FQGNSA. Unmatched junction bases numbered 8, after V lost 1 base and J lost 6 bases. The DNA of the CDR3 is TGTGCCAGCAGCTTAGAAAGCAGCGCGGGGGGCAATGAGCAGTTCTTC. Its protein product is CASSLESSAGGNEQFF.

As to this clone: Other DNA variants within this sample encode the same CDR3. This sequence joins TRBV7-2 and TRBJ2-7, with D perhaps TRBD2 (7 bases). V lost 0 bases to trimming and J lost 3 bases, with 9 bases between them. Germline V gene lookup returns CDR1 SGHTA and CDR2 FQGNSA. The CDR3 is 14 amino acids. This CDR3 is CASSLAGGGYEQYF. CDR3 in DNA: TGTGCCAGCAGCTTAGCGGGAGGGGGCTACGAGCAGTACTTC.

The V call is TRBV27, the J call TRBJ1-6, with TRBD1 matching over 9 bases. CDR3 length: 18 residues. Germline lookup yields CDR1 MNHEY and CDR2 SMNVEV (reference sequence). V was pared by 0 bases and J by 10 bases, with 13 bases of the junction left unmatched. CDR3 amino acids: CASSLSSGETGGRSPLHF. CDR3 in DNA: TGTGCCAGCAGTTTATCGAGTGGAGAGACAGGGGGTCGCTCACCCCTCCACTTT.

V is TRBV7-9 and J is TRBJ2-3; D not resolved. The CDR3 is 14 residues long. CDR1 SEHNR and CDR2 FQNEAQ come from the germline V gene (reference sequence). The V end was cut by 5 bases, the J end by 2 bases, with 11 bases between. The CDR3 sequence: CASSNRRYTDTQYF. The CDR3 DNA sequence: TGTGCCAGCAGCAACAGACGGTACACAGATACGCAGTATTTT.

The CDR3 nucleotides read TGTGCCATCAGTGAGAGGGGCCTACTCTCTGGAAACACCATATATTTT. This translates into CAISERGLLSGNTIYF. The chain joins TRBV10-3 to TRBJ1-3; tentative D call: TRBD1 (5 bases). Trimming removed 2 bases from V and 0 bases from J, with 11 bases in between. The CDR3 has 16 amino acids. The germline V gene has CDR1 ENHRY and CDR2 SYGVKD.

V usage is TRBV11-2 and J usage is TRBJ1-2; the D gene is possibly TRBD1 (6 bases). CDR1 and CDR2 from the germline V gene are SGHAT and FQNNGV. The CDR3 is made up of 16 amino acids. Trimming removed 5 bases from V and 6 bases from J, with 22 bases in between. CDR3 coding DNA: TGTGCCAGCAGCCCTAGCGGGTTCAGGGGTACGGATGGCTACACCTTC. Its translation is CASSPSGFRGTDGYTF.

V and J are TRBV3-1 (or the pseudogene TRBV3-2) and TRBJ2-3, with 12 nucleotides matching TRBD2. Germline loops: CDR1 LGHDT, CDR2 YNNKEL (reference sequence). V lost 5 bases, J lost 5 bases, and 14 bases stayed unmatched. CDR3 size: 18 residues. CDR3 in amino acids: CASSSLAGGRLRIDTQYF. The CDR3 nucleotides read TGTGCCAGCAGCTCACTAGCGGGGGGACGGCTAAGGATAGATACGCAGTATTTT.

This chain links TRBV6-5 with TRBJ2-3; 8 bases line up with TRBD1. CDR3 size: 15 residues. The V and J ends lost 5 bases and 1 base, in that order; junction bases with no gene match: 5. Germline assignment: CDR1 MNHEY and CDR2 SVGAGI. CDR3 in amino acids: CASSPQGARTDTQYF. The CDR3 nucleotides are TGTGCCAGCAGTCCGCAGGGGGCGCGCACAGATACGCAGTATTTT.

The chain employs TRBV6-5 and TRBJ1-6; D is unclear. Between the trimmed V and J ends, which lost 6 bases and 7 bases, there was a span of 10 bases. This CDR3 contains 13 residues. The germline V gene has CDR1 MNHEY and CDR2 SVGAGI. This chain's CDR3 is CASRPGYNSPLHF. For the CDR3, the DNA is TGTGCCAGCAGACCGGGGTACAATTCACCCCTCCACTTT.

The J gene is TRBJ1-5, the V gene TRBV19, with 7 nucleotides matching TRBD1. Germline CDR1 is LNHDA and CDR2 is SQIVND (reference sequence). The J segment lost 6 bases and the V segment lost 0 bases, leaving 8 bases of the junction unmatched. This CDR3 has 16 residues. Written as DNA, the CDR3 is TGTGCCAGTAGTATAGATGGGACAGTCATACCTCAGCCCCAGCATTTT. The encoded protein is CASSIDGTVIPQPQHF.

The chain has TRBV6-5 and TRBJ1-3; D is possibly TRBD1 (6 bases). Germline-derived CDR1 and CDR2 are MNHEY and SVGAGI. Trimming removed 2 bases from V and 3 bases from J, with 11 bases in between. The CDR3 is 15 residues long. CDR3 sequence: CASSYQGHGGNTIYF. CDR3 DNA: TGTGCCAGCAGTTACCAGGGGCACGGTGGAAACACCATATATTTT.

The V call is TRBV9, the J call TRBJ2-7; 10 positions match TRBD2. This CDR3 contains 15 residues. V lost 1 base to trimming and J lost 4 bases; unmatched junction nucleotides: 5. CDR1 is SGDLS, CDR2 YYNGEE, per germline. The CDR3 DNA reads TGTGCCAGCAGCGTATCCCTAGCGGGAGCGTACGAGCAGTACTTC. Residues: CASSVSLAGAYEQYF.

This chain joins TRBV4-2 and TRBJ2-1; 9 positions match TRBD1. With V trimmed by 1 base and J by 0 bases, 10 bases remained unmatched. The CDR3 runs to 19 residues. Germline loops: CDR1 LGHNA, CDR2 YNFKEQ. CDR3: CASSQGGTGRGSSYNEQFF. CDR3 sequence (DNA): TGTGCCAGCAGCCAAGGGGGGACAGGGCGGGGTAGCTCCTACAATGAGCAGTTCTTC.

There are a few counts of this clone. This chain links TRBV19 with TRBJ1-6, with a weak D call TRBD1 (6 bases). The length of the CDR3 is 14 residues. Germline V gives CDR1 LNHDA, CDR2 SQIVND (reference sequence). V was trimmed by 6 bases and J by 10 bases, leaving 16 bases between them. The chain's CDR3 is CASSENRESSPLHF. The CDR3 DNA reads TGTGCCAGTAGCGAGAACAGGGAGTCATCACCCCTCCACTTT.

The rearrangement links TRBV6-5 to TRBJ2-1; 7 positions agree with TRBD2. The CDR3 extends over 15 amino acids. V shed 8 bases and J 6 bases; nucleotides not matched to a gene: 13. Germline loops: CDR1 MNHEY, CDR2 SVGAGI. CDR3 amino acids: CASGAGGFAGNEQFF. CDR3 coding DNA: TGTGCCAGCGGAGCCGGGGGGTTTGCGGGCAATGAGCAGTTCTTC.

The CDR3 region is CASIPTGGASEAFF. As DNA, the CDR3 is TGTGCCAGCATTCCCACAGGGGGCGCCTCTGAAGCTTTCTTT. The gene calls are TRBV2 and TRBJ1-1; 9 bases are a match to TRBD1. This CDR3 is built from 14 residues. The ends lost 7 bases at V and 6 bases at J; junction bases unmatched: 9. Germline values: CDR1 SNHLY, CDR2 FYNNEI.

This chain links TRBV6-6 with TRBJ2-2; 7 bases map to TRBD1. With 6 bases clipped from V and 3 bases from J, the junction kept 10 bases outside the gene matches. The CDR3 runs to 16 residues. The germline V gene has CDR1 MNHNY and CDR2 SVGAGI (reference sequence). The CDR3 nucleotides read TGTGCCAGCAGAACCACTTGGGGACAGCACACCGGGGAGCTGTTTTTT. It is translated as CASRTTWGQHTGELFF.

The chain carries TRBV7-6 and TRBJ2-3, with 15 bases that match TRBD2. Per germline, CDR1 SGHVS and CDR2 FNYEAQ. Trimming cost V 3 bases and J 2 bases; bases outside gene matches: 3. This CDR3 has 17 amino acids. CDR3 region: CASSFGLAGGITDTQYF. Written as DNA, the CDR3 is TGTGCCAGCAGCTTTGGACTAGCGGGGGGGATCACAGATACGCAGTATTTT.

CDR3 in amino acids: CASSISTNHYGYTF. The CDR3 region has the DNA TGTGCCAGCAGTATTTCAACTAATCATTATGGCTACACCTTC. The gene calls are TRBV6-5 and TRBJ1-2; D gene uncertain. The length of the CDR3 is 14 residues. V shed 5 bases and J shed 5 bases, with 15 bases lying between them. CDR1 MNHEY and CDR2 SVGAGI come from the germline V gene.

The gene calls are TRBV2 and TRBJ2-1; 14 bases map to TRBD2. CDR1 and CDR2 from the germline V gene are SNHLY and FYNNEI. This CDR3 has 15 amino acids. With V trimmed by 5 bases and J by 8 bases, 5 bases remained unmatched. In DNA form, the CDR3 reads TGTGCCAGCAGTAGACTAGCGGGAGGGCTCTATGAGCAGTTCTTC. It specifies CASSRLAGGLYEQFF.

The chain joins TRBV5-1 to TRBJ2-2; the match to TRBD1 covers 8 bases. V lost 4 bases, J lost 0 bases, and 5 bases stayed unmatched. The CDR3 runs 16 residues. Per germline, CDR1 SGHRS and CDR2 YFSETQ. In nucleotides, the CDR3 is TGCGCCAGCAGCACTACAGGGGGATCGAACACCGGGGAGCTGTTTTTT. Translating gives CASSTTGGSNTGELFF.

This clone has only a few counts. V and J are TRBV2 and TRBJ2-1; D gene ambiguous. The CDR3 is 16 amino acids. Trimming removed 2 bases from V and 3 bases from J, with 14 bases in between. Germline V gene sequence: CDR1 SNHLY, CDR2 FYNNEI. The CDR3 protein is CASSERRGRSYNEQFF. CDR3 sequence (DNA): TGTGCCAGCAGTGAAAGGAGAGGCCGTAGCTACAATGAGCAGTTCTTC. Supplemented by reference TRBV2 and TRBJ2-1, the full variable domain reads EPEVTQTPSHQVTQMGQEVILRCVPISNHLYFYWYRQILGQKVEFLVSFYNNEISEKSEIFDDQFSVERPDGSNFTLKIRSTKLEDSAMYFCASSERRGRSYNEQFFGPGTRLTVL.

The rearrangement joins TRBV7-9 to TRBJ2-3; D is unresolved. This CDR3 comprises 15 residues. CDR1 is SEHNR and CDR2 is FQNEAQ in the germline V gene (reference sequence). Trimming removed 0 bases from V and 0 bases from J, with 7 bases in between. DNA for the CDR3: TGTGCCAGCAGCTTAGCGTTCATTAGCACAGATACGCAGTATTTT. This sequence encodes CASSLAFISTDTQYF.

The J gene is TRBJ1-1, the V gene TRBV5-1; D is perhaps TRBD1 (5 bases). Between the trimmed V and J ends, which lost 5 bases and 6 bases, there was a span of 14 bases. CDR1 and CDR2 (germline): SGHRS, YFSETQ. The length of the CDR3 is 13 residues. CDR3 amino acids: CASRRGVAPEAFF. The CDR3 nucleotides read TGCGCCAGCAGAAGGGGTGTTGCTCCTGAAGCTTTCTTT.

This clone was found a few times. The rearrangement links TRBV2 to TRBJ1-3; TRBD1 agrees at 9 bases. The CDR3 is 15 amino acids. V dropped 5 bases and J dropped 3; count of bases not matched to a gene: 5. Looked up from germline, CDR1 is SNHLY and CDR2 is FYNNEI. CDR3 in amino acids: CASSTQGAGGNTIYF. The DNA of the CDR3 is TGTGCCAGCAGTACACAGGGGGCAGGTGGAAACACCATATATTTT.